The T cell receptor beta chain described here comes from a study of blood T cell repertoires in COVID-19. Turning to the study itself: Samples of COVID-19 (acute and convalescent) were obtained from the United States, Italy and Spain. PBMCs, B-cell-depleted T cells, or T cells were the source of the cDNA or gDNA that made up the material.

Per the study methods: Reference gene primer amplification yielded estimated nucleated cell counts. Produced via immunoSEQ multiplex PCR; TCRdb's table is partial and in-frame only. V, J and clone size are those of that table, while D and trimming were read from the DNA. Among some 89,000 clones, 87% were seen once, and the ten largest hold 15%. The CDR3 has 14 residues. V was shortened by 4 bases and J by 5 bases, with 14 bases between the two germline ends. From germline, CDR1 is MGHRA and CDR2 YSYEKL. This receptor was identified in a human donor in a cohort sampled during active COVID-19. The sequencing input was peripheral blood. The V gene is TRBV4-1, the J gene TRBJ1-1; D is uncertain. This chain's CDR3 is CASSRREWETEAFF. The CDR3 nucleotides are TGCGCCAGCAGCCGTAGGGAGTGGGAGACTGAAGCTTTCTTT.